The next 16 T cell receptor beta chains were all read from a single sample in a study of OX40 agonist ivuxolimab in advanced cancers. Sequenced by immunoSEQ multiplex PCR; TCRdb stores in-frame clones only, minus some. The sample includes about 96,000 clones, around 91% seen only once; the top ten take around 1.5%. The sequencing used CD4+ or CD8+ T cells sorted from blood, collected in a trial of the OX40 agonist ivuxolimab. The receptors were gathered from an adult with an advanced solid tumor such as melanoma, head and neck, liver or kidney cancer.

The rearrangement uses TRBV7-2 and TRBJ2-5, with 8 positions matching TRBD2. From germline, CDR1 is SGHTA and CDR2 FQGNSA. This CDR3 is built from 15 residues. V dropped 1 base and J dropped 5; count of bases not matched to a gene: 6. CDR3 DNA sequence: TGTGCCAGCAGCTTAGTGGTAGCGGGATGGGAGACCCAGTACTTC. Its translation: CASSLVVAGWETQYF.

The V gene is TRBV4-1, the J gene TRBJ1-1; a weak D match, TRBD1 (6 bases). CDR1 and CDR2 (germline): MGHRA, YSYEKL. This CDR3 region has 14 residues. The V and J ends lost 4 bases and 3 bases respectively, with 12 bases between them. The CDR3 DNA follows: TGCGCCAGCAGCCCATTACAGGGATACACTGAAGCTTTCTTT. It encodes CASSPLQGYTEAFF.

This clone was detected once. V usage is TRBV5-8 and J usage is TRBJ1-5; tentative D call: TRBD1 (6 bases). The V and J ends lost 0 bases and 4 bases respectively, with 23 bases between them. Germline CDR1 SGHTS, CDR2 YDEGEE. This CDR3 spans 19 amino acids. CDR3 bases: TGTGCCAGCAGCTTGGCTTGGGGTTTGGCAGGGGCAGGTAATCAGCCCCAGCATTTT. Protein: CASSLAWGLAGAGNQPQHF.

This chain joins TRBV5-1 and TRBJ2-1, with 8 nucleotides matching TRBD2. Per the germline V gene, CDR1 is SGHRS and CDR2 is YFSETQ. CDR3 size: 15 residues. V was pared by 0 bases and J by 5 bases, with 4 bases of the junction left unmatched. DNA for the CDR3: TGCGCCAGCAGCTTGGGGAGCGGGAGTAACAATGAGCAGTTCTTC. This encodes CASSLGSGSNNEQFF.

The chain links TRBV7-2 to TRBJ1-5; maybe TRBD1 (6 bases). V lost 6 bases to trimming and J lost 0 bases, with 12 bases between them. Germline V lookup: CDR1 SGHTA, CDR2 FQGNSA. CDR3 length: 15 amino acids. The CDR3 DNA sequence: TGTGCCAGCAGTCCACAGGGTTATAGCAATCAGCCCCAGCATTTT. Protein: CASSPQGYSNQPQHF.

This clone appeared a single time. The CDR3 region is CASSGLFSTGSPLHF. DNA of the CDR3: TGTGCCAGCAGCGGACTATTTTCGACAGGGTCACCCCTCCACTTT. This chain joins TRBV6-1 and TRBJ1-6; 7 bases fit TRBD1. The CDR3 contains 15 residues. Germline lookup yields CDR1 MNHNS and CDR2 SASEGT. V lost 6 bases, J lost 10 bases, and 12 bases stayed unmatched.

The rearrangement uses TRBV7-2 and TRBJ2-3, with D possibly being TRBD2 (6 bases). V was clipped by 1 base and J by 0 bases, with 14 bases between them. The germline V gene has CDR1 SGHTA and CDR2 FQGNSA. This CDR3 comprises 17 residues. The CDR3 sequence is CASSLEGRWSSTDTQYF. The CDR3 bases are TGTGCCAGCAGCTTAGAAGGGAGGTGGTCTAGCACAGATACGCAGTATTTT.

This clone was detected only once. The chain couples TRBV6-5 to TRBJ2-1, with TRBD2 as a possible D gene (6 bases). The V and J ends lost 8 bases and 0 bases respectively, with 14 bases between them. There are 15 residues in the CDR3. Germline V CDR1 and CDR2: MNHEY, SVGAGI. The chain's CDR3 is CASGREQVSYNEQFF. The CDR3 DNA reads TGTGCCAGCGGGCGGGAACAAGTCTCCTACAATGAGCAGTTCTTC.

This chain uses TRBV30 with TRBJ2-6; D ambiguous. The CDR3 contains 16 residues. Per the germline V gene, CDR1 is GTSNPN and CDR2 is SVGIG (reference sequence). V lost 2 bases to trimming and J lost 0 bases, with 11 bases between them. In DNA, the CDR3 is TGTGCCTGGAGTAAACGGGTAACCTCTGGGGCCAACGTCCTGACTTTC. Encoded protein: CAWSKRVTSGANVLTF. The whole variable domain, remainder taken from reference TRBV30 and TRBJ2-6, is SQTIHQWPATLVQPVGSPLSLECTVEGTSNPNLYWYRQAAGRGLQLLFYSVGIGQISSEVPQNLSASRPQDRQFILSSKKLLLSDSGFYLCAWSKRVTSGANVLTFGAGSRLTVL.

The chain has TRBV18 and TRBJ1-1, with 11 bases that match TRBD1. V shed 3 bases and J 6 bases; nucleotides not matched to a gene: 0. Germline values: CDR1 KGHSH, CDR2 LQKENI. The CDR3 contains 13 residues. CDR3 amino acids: CASSPGQGAEAFF. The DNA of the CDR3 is TGTGCCAGCTCACCGGGACAGGGGGCTGAAGCTTTCTTT. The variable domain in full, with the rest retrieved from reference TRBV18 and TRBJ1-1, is NAGVMQNPRHLVRRRGQEARLRCSPMKGHSHVYWYRQLPEEGLKFMVYLQKENIIDESGMPKERFSAEFPKEGPSILRIQQVVRGDSAAYFCASSPGQGAEAFFGQGTRLTVV.

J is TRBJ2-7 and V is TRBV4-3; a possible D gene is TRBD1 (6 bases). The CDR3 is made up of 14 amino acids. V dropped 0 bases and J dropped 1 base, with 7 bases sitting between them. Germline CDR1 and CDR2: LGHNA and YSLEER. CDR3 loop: CASSQDQGSYEQYF. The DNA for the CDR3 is TGCGCCAGCAGCCAAGACCAGGGGTCCTACGAGCAGTACTTC.

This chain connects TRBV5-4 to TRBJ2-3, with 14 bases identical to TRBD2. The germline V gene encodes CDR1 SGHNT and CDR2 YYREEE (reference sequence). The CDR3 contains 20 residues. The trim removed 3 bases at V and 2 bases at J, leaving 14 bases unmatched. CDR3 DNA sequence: TGTGCCAGCAGCTCTACCGGGACTAGCGGGAGTTTAACGTACACAGATACGCAGTATTTT. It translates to CASSSTGTSGSLTYTDTQYF. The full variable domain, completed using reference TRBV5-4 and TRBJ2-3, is ETGVTQSPTHLIKTRGQQVTLRCSSQSGHNTVSWYQQALGQGPQFIFQYYREEENGRGNFPPRFSGLQFPNYSSELNVNALELDDSALYLCASSSTGTSGSLTYTDTQYFGPGTRLTVL.

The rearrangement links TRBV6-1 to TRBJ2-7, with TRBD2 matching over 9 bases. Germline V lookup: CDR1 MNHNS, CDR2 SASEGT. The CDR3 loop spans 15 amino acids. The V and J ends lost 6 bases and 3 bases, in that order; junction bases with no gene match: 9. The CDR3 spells CASRRLAEPHYEQYF. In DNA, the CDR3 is TGTGCCAGCAGGAGACTAGCGGAACCACACTACGAGCAGTACTTC.

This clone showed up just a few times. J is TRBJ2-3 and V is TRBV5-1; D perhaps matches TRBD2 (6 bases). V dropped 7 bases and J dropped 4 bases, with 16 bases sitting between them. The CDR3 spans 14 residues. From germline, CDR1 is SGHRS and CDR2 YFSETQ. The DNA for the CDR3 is TGCGCCAGCCGAGCGGGCTTGGGGGCAGATACGCAGTATTTT. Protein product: CASRAGLGADTQYF. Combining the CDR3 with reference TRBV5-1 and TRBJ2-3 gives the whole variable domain KAGVTQTPRYLIKTRGQQVTLSCSPISGHRSVSWYQQTPGQGLQFLFEYFSETQRNKGNFPGRFSGRQFSNSRSEMNVSTLELGDSALYLCASRAGLGADTQYFGPGTRLTVL.

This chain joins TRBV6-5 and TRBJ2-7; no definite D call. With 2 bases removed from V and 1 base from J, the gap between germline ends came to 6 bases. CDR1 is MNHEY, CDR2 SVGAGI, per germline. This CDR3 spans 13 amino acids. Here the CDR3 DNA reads TGTGCCAGCAGTTACGGGCAGTCCTACGAGCAGTACTTC. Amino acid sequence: CASSYGQSYEQYF.

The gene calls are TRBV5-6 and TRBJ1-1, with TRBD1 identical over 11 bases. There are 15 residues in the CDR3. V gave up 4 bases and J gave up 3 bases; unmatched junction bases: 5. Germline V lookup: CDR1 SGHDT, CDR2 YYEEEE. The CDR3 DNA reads TGTGCCAGCAGCCTTGGGACAGGGGGTTACACTGAAGCTTTCTTT. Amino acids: CASSLGTGGYTEAFF.